These T cell receptor beta chains were read from a single sample in a study of blood T cell repertoires in COVID-19. TCRdb's copy holds only in-frame clones and misses some; the assay was immunoSEQ multiplex PCR. The repertoire holds approximately 76,000 clones, with 87% as singletons. Material: peripheral blood. Receptors originate from a man under 40 with acute or convalescent COVID-19. The CDR3 runs from the conserved cysteine through the conserved F or W. The D gene is left open where the match is weak. Size is omitted from some rows. Given values are once, few, many or a class for expanded clones.

clone_size,v_call,d_call,j_call,cdr3_aa,cdr3_nt
.,TRBV2,TRBD1,TRBJ1-5,CASSEVYGTDSNQPQHF,TGTGCCAGCAGTGAGGTTTACGGGACAGATAGCAATCAGCCCCAGCATTTT
.,TRBV19,.,TRBJ2-2,CASSIGGASTGELFF,TGTGCCAGTAGTATAGGCGGCGCCAGCACCGGGGAGCTGTTTTTT
.,TRBV24-1,.,TRBJ1-1,CATRPGKGLNTEAFF,TGTGCCACCAGGCCCGGAAAGGGGTTGAACACTGAAGCTTTCTTT
once,TRBV28,.,TRBJ2-2,CASRRGTGELFF,TGTGCCAGCAGAAGAGGGACCGGGGAGCTGTTTTTT
.,TRBV12-3/TRBV12-4,TRBD2,TRBJ2-5,CASTWGGETQYF,TGTGCCAGCACCTGGGGGGGGGAGACCCAGTACTTC
.,TRBV5-1,TRBD1,TRBJ2-7,CASRSGGLSSYEQYF,TGCGCCAGCAGGTCAGGGGGCTTGAGCTCCTACGAGCAGTACTTC
.,TRBV6-5,TRBD2,TRBJ2-5,CASRKAGGPSETQYF,TGTGCCAGCAGAAAAGCGGGAGGGCCCTCAGAGACCCAGTACTTC
.,TRBV13,TRBD1,TRBJ1-5,CASSSGQGSNQPQHF,TGTGCCAGCAGCTCTGGACAGGGAAGCAATCAGCCCCAGCATTTT
few,TRBV7-3,.,TRBJ2-2,CASSPIATGGVTGELFF,TGTGCCAGCAGCCCCATCGCTACAGGGGGGGTAACCGGGGAGCTGTTTTTT
.,TRBV15,.,TRBJ1-4,CATSISWGRGEKLFF,TGTGCCACCAGCATCAGTTGGGGGCGCGGTGAAAAACTGTTTTTT
.,TRBV2,.,TRBJ2-1,CASQPQGWNEQFF,TGTGCCAGTCAACCTCAGGGATGGAATGAGCAGTTCTTC
few,TRBV5-1,.,TRBJ1-6,CASNDGGNSPLHF,TGCGCCAGCAATGACGGGGGGAATTCACCCCTCCACTTT
once,TRBV12-3/TRBV12-4,TRBD2,TRBJ2-5,CASNRGDRETQYF,TGTGCCAGCAATCGGGGGGACCGAGAGACCCAGTACTTC
.,TRBV5-6,.,TRBJ2-6,CASIRGWRGSSGANVLTF,TGTGCCAGCATTCGGGGTTGGAGGGGAAGCTCTGGGGCCAACGTCCTGACTTTC
.,TRBV4-3,.,TRBJ2-1,CASSQVKFGGTYNEQFF,TGCGCCAGCAGCCAAGTTAAGTTCGGGGGAACCTACAATGAGCAGTTCTTC
.,TRBV4-3,TRBD2,TRBJ2-2,CASSQGRTSGSSNTGELFF,TGCGCCAGCAGCCAAGGGAGGACTAGCGGGAGTTCGAACACCGGGGAGCTGTTTTTT
.,TRBV5-1,TRBD1,TRBJ1-2,CASSLGDREDGYTF,TGCGCCAGCAGCTTGGGGGACAGGGAGGATGGCTACACCTTC
.,TRBV4-1,TRBD1,TRBJ2-2,CASSKPRGQGTGELFF,TGCGCCAGCAGTAAACCAAGGGGACAGGGCACCGGGGAGCTGTTTTTT
.,TRBV18,.,TRBJ1-5,CASSLGRAMGNQPQHF,TGTGCCAGCTCCCTGGGGAGAGCGATGGGAAATCAGCCCCAGCATTTT
.,TRBV11-1,TRBD1,TRBJ1-2,CASSVPGQDYGYTF,TGTGCCAGCAGTGTACCCGGACAGGATTATGGCTACACCTTC
.,TRBV7-9,.,TRBJ2-1,CASSPPPGRSHNEQFF,TGTGCCAGCAGCCCCCCCCCAGGGAGGTCCCACAATGAGCAGTTCTTC
.,TRBV6-5,.,TRBJ2-2,CASSFQGMNPGELFF,TGTGCCAGCAGTTTTCAGGGGATGAACCCCGGGGAGCTGTTTTTT
.,TRBV25-1,TRBD2,TRBJ2-3,CASGSSGSIDTQYF,TGTGCCAGCGGATCTAGCGGGAGCATAGATACGCAGTATTTT
.,TRBV11-2,TRBD2,TRBJ2-3,CASSFLAGGFVADTQYF,TGTGCCAGCAGCTTTCTAGCGGGAGGGTTTGTTGCAGATACGCAGTATTTT
.,TRBV28,.,TRBJ1-5,CASSIGGFFQPQHF,TGTGCCAGCAGCATAGGGGGTTTCTTTCAGCCCCAGCATTTT
.,TRBV5-8,TRBD2,TRBJ2-3,CASSRGLAPPDTQYF,TGTGCCAGCAGCCGGGGACTAGCGCCCCCAGATACGCAGTATTTT
.,TRBV5-4,.,TRBJ1-2,CASSFGQSDGYTF,TGTGCCAGCAGCTTCGGACAGTCTGATGGCTACACCTTC
.,TRBV27,TRBD1,TRBJ1-1,CASLTRDRNTEAFF,TGTGCCAGCCTTACCCGGGACAGAAACACTGAAGCTTTCTTT
.,TRBV6-5,TRBD1,TRBJ1-1,CASSYSRQGTEAFF,TGTGCCAGCAGTTACTCGAGACAGGGCACTGAAGCTTTCTTT
.,TRBV11-1,TRBD2,TRBJ2-4,CASSSGGAKNIQYF,TGTGCCAGCAGCTCGGGAGGAGCCAAAAACATTCAGTACTTC
.,TRBV5-4,.,TRBJ2-3,CASSLDNSDTQYF,TGTGCCAGCAGCTTGGATAATTCAGATACGCAGTATTTT
.,TRBV3-1/TRBV3-2,.,TRBJ1-3,CASSQTESSGNTIYF,TGTGCCAGCAGCCAGACAGAGAGCTCTGGAAACACCATATATTTT
.,TRBV6-1,TRBD2,TRBJ2-7,CASSESGRDHEQYF,TGTGCCAGCAGTGAAAGCGGGAGGGACCACGAGCAGTACTTC
.,TRBV28,.,TRBJ2-7,CASSGRSYRAYEQYF,TGTGCCAGCAGCGGGCGGAGCTACAGGGCCTACGAGCAGTACTTC
.,TRBV28,TRBD1,TRBJ1-1,CASSFDRDLTEAFF,TGTGCCAGCAGTTTTGACAGGGATTTGACTGAAGCTTTCTTT
.,TRBV5-6,.,TRBJ2-1,CASSWWSTSSYNEQFF,TGTGCCAGCAGCTGGTGGTCGACTAGCTCCTACAATGAGCAGTTCTTC
.,TRBV6-5,TRBD2,TRBJ2-1,CASTQDPGLYNEQFF,TGTGCCAGCACCCAGGACCCGGGACTATACAATGAGCAGTTCTTC
.,TRBV9,.,TRBJ2-7,CASSQGGEQYF,TGTGCCAGCAGCCAGGGAGGCGAGCAGTACTTC
.,TRBV4-3,.,TRBJ1-6,CASSQESGGSNSPLHF,TGCGCCAGCAGCCAAGAATCAGGAGGGAGTAATTCACCCCTCCACTTT
.,TRBV28,.,TRBJ2-7,CASTPASRYSYEQYF,TGTGCCAGCACCCCCGCTAGCCGATACTCCTACGAGCAGTACTTC
.,TRBV5-4,TRBD2,TRBJ2-7,CASSLALGLAFSYEQYF,TGTGCCAGCAGCTTGGCCCTGGGACTAGCGTTCTCCTACGAGCAGTACTTC
.,TRBV24-1,TRBD2,TRBJ2-1,CATSDRTSGNYNEQFF,TGTGCCACCAGTGACCGAACTAGCGGGAATTACAATGAGCAGTTCTTC
once,TRBV28,.,TRBJ1-6,CASSPSGADSYNSPLHF,TGTGCCAGCAGTCCATCAGGGGCCGACTCCTATAATTCACCCCTCCACTTT
.,TRBV27,.,TRBJ2-3,CASSVRGYNTDTQYF,TGTGCCAGCAGTGTGAGGGGGTATAACACAGATACGCAGTATTTT
.,TRBV7-2,.,TRBJ2-3,CASSLALRTDTQYF,TGTGCCAGCAGCTTAGCCCTCCGCACAGATACGCAGTATTTT
.,TRBV16,.,TRBJ2-7,CASSQSAGFGAEQYF,TGTGCCAGCAGCCAATCGGCGGGATTTGGGGCCGAGCAGTACTTC
once,TRBV21-1,.,TRBJ1-2,CASSKDPGGVFWGYTF,TGTGCCAGCAGCAAAGACCCAGGGGGCGTTTTTTGGGGCTACACCTTC
.,TRBV2,.,TRBJ2-3,CASSGRQGIEDTQYF,TGTGCCAGCAGTGGGCGGCAGGGCATCGAAGATACGCAGTATTTT
.,TRBV5-1,TRBD2,TRBJ2-1,CASSLSGLGYNEQFF,TGCGCCAGCAGCTTGTCGGGACTAGGCTACAATGAGCAGTTCTTC
.,TRBV11-1,.,TRBJ2-1,CASSPEVGNNEQFF,TGTGCCAGCAGCCCGGAGGTTGGGAACAATGAGCAGTTCTTC
.,TRBV18,.,TRBJ1-3,CASSSSRGGNTIYF,TGTGCCAGCTCATCCAGTAGAGGTGGAAACACCATATATTTT
.,TRBV24-1,.,TRBJ2-7,CATSDLAEGDNEQYF,TGTGCCACCAGTGATCTAGCGGAGGGGGACAACGAGCAGTACTTC
.,TRBV4-3,TRBD2,TRBJ2-7,CASSPHLAGVISYEQYF,TGCGCCAGCAGCCCCCATCTAGCGGGAGTGATCTCCTACGAGCAGTACTTC
.,TRBV19,TRBD1,TRBJ1-5,CASMTGTAGGMEPQHF,TGTGCCAGTATGACGGGGACGGCAGGGGGCATGGAGCCCCAGCATTTT
once,TRBV12-5,TRBD2,TRBJ2-1,CASSGSPYNEQFF,TGTGCTAGTAGCGGGAGCCCCTACAATGAGCAGTTCTTC
.,TRBV19,TRBD1,TRBJ1-5,CASSKPGTGGDQPQHF,TGTGCCAGTAGTAAACCCGGGACAGGGGGCGATCAGCCCCAGCATTTT